This T cell receptor beta chain is drawn from a study of OX40 agonist ivuxolimab in advanced cancers. Across the whole study: Dose-escalation patients suffered from hepatocellular carcinoma, melanoma, renal cell or head and neck cancer.

This clone occurred once. This table comes from immunoSEQ multiplex PCR, and its TCRdb copy is limited to in-frame clones, with some not included. Found here are tens of thousands of clones, approximately 84% of them singletons; the top ten hold 1.5% to 2.5%. The CDR3 consists of 14 residues. Germline loops: CDR1 MRHNA, CDR2 SNTAGT. Trimming removed 5 bases at V and 4 bases at J, with 9 bases between. At cycle 4 day 1, cycle 7 day 1, and baseline, blood was sampled. The chain has TRBV6-4 and TRBJ2-6; no clear D. This clonotype was obtained from an adult with an advanced solid tumor such as melanoma, head and neck, liver or kidney cancer. The starting material was CD4+ or CD8+ T cells sorted from blood, obtained in a trial of the OX40 agonist ivuxolimab. In DNA, the CDR3 is TGTGCCAGCAGTTCAGGTGGAGGGGCCAACGTCCTGACTTTC. The encoded protein is CASSSGGGANVLTF.